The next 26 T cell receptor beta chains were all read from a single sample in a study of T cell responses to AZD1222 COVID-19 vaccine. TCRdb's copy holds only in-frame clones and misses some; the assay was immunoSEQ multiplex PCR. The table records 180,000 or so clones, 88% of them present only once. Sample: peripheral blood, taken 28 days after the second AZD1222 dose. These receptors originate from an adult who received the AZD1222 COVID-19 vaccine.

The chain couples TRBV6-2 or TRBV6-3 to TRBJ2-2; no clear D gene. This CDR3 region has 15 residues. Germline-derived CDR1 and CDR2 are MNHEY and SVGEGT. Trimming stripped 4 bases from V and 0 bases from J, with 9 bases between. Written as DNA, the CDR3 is TGTGCCAGCAGTTTGATAGGGTCGAACACCGGGGAGCTGTTTTTT. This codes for CASSLIGSNTGELFF.

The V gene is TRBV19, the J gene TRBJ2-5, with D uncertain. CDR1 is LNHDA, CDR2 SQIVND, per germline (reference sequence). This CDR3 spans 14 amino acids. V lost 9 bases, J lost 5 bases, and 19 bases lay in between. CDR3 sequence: CASAPDGLWETQYF. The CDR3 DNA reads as TGTGCCAGCGCTCCGGACGGTCTATGGGAGACCCAGTACTTC.

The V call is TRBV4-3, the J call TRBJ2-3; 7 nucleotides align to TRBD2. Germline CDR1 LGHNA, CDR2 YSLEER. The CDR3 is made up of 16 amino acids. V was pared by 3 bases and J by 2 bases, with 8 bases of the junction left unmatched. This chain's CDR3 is CASSHGPTSDTDTQYF. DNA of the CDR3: TGCGCCAGCAGCCACGGCCCCACTAGCGACACAGATACGCAGTATTTT.

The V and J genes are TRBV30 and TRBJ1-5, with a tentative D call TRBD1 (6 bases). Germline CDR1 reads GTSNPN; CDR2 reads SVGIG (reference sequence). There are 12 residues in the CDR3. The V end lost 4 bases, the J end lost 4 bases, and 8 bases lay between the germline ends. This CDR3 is CAWNRENQPQHF. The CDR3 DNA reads TGTGCCTGGAACAGGGAAAATCAGCCCCAGCATTTT.

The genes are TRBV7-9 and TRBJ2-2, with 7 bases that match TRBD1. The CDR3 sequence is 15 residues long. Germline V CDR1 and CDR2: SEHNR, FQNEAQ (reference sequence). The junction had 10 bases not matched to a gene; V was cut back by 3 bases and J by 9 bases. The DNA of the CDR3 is TGTGCCAGCAGCTTGGTCACAGGGGCGGCCAGGGAGCTGTTTTTT. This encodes CASSLVTGAARELFF. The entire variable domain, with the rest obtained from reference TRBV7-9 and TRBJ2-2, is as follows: DTGVSQNPRHKITKRGQNVTFRCDPISEHNRLYWYRQTLGQGPEFLTYFQNEAQLEKSRLLSDRFSAERPKGSFSTLEIQRTEQGDSAMYLCASSLVTGAARELFFGEGSRLTVL.

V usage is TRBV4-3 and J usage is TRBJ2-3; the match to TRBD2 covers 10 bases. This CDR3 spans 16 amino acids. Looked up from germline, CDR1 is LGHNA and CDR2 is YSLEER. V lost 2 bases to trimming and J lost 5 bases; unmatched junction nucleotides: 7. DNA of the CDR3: TGCGCCAGCAGCCAATGGTCTAGCGGGAGTTTAGATACGCAGTATTTT. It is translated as CASSQWSSGSLDTQYF.

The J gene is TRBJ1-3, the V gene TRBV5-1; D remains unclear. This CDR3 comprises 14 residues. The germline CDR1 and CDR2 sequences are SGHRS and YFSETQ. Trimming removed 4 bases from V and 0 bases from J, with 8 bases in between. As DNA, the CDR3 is TGCGCCAGCAGCCGTCGGGGCTCTGGAAACACCATATATTTT. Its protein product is CASSRRGSGNTIYF.

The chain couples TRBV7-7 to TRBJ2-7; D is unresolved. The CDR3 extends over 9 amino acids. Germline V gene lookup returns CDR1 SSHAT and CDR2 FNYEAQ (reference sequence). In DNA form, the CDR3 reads TGTGCTAGGTCCTACGAGCAGTACTTC. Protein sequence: CARSYEQYF.

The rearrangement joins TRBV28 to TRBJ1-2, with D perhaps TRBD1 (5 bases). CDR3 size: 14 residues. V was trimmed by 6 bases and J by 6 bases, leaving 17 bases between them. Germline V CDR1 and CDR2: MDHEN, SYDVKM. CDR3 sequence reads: CASSPGQDPNGYTF. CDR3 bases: TGTGCCAGCAGCCCAGGGCAGGATCCTAATGGCTACACCTTC.

The CDR3 sequence: CASSLSGGYRTDTQYF. The CDR3 DNA reads as TGTGCCAGCAGCTTAAGTGGCGGGTACCGCACAGATACGCAGTATTTT. V is TRBV7-9 and J is TRBJ2-3, with D possibly TRBD2 on 5 matching bases. V lost 2 bases and J lost 1, with 13 bases in between. CDR3 length equals 16 residues. Looked up from germline, CDR1 is SEHNR and CDR2 is FQNEAQ (reference sequence).

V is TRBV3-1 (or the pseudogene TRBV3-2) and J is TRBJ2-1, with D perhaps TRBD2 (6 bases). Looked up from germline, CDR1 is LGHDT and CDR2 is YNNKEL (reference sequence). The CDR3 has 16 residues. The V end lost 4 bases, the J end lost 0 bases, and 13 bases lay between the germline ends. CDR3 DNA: TGTGCCAGCAGCCCGGGGGTCGCCAGCTCCTACAATGAGCAGTTCTTC. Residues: CASSPGVASSYNEQFF.

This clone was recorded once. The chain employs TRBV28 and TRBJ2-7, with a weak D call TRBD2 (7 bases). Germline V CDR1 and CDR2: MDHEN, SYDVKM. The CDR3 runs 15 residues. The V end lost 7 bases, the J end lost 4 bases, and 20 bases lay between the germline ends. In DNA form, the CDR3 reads TGTGCCAGCACGCCAGGGGCGGGAGAGTGGTACGAGCAGTACTTC. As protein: CASTPGAGEWYEQYF.

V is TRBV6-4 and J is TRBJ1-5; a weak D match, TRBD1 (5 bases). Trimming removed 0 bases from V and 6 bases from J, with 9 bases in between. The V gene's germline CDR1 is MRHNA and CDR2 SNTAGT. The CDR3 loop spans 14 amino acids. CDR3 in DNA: TGTGCCAGCAGTGACTCGGGGGGAGGTCAGCCCCAGCATTTT. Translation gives CASSDSGGGQPQHF.

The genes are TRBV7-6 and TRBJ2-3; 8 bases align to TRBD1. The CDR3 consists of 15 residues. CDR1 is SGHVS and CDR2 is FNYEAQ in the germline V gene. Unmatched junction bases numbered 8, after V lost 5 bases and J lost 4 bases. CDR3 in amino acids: CASSDRPDRADTQYF. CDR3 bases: TGTGCCAGCAGCGACCGCCCGGACAGGGCAGATACGCAGTATTTT.

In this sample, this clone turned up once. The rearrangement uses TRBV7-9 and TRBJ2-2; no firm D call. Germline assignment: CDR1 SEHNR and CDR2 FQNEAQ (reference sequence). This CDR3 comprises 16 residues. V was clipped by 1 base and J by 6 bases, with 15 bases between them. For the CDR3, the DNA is TGTGCCAGCAGCTTAGTAACGGCAACTTTTCCCGGGGAGCTGTTTTTT. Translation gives CASSLVTATFPGELFF.

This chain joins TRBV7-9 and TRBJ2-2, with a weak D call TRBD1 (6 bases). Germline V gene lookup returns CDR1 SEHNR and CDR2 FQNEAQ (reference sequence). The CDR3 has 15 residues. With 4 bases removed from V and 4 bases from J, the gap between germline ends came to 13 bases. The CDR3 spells CASSSWTDLTGELFF. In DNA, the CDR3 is TGTGCCAGCAGCTCCTGGACAGACCTCACCGGGGAGCTGTTTTTT. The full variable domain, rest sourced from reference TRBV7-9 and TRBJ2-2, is DTGVSQNPRHKITKRGQNVTFRCDPISEHNRLYWYRQTLGQGPEFLTYFQNEAQLEKSRLLSDRFSAERPKGSFSTLEIQRTEQGDSAMYLCASSSWTDLTGELFFGEGSRLTVL.

As DNA, the CDR3 is TGTGCCAGCAGCCAGGACAGGGTGAAGGCAGATACGCAGTATTTT. Amino acids: CASSQDRVKADTQYF. The chain carries TRBV6-5 and TRBJ2-3, with 8 bases matching TRBD1. From germline, CDR1 is MNHEY and CDR2 SVGAGI. CDR3 length: 15 residues. V gave up 6 bases and J gave up 4 bases; unmatched junction bases: 9.

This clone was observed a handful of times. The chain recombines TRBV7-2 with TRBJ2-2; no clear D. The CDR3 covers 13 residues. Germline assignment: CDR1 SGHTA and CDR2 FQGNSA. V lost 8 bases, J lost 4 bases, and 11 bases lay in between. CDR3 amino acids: CASGWFGTGELFF. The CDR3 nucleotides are TGTGCCAGCGGGTGGTTTGGCACCGGGGAGCTGTTTTTT.

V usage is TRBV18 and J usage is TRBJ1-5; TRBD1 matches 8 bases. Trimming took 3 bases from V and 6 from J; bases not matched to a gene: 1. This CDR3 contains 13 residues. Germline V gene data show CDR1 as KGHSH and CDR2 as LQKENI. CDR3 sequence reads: CASSPTGAQPQHF. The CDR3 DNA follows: TGTGCCAGCTCACCGACAGGGGCTCAGCCCCAGCATTTT. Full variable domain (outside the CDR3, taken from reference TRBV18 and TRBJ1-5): NAGVMQNPRHLVRRRGQEARLRCSPMKGHSHVYWYRQLPEEGLKFMVYLQKENIIDESGMPKERFSAEFPKEGPSILRIQQVVRGDSAAYFCASSPTGAQPQHFGDGTRLSIL.

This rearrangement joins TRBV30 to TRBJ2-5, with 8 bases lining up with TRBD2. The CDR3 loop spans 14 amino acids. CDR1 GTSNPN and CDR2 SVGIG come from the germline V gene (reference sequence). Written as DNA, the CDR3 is TGTGTCCTGGATGGGAGCGGGAGAAATGAGACCCAGTACTTC. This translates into CVLDGSGRNETQYF. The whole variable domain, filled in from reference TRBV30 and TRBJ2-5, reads SQTIHQWPATLVQPVGSPLSLECTVEGTSNPNLYWYRQAAGRGLQLLFYSVGIGQISSEVPQNLSASRPQDRQFILSSKKLLLSDSGFYLCVLDGSGRNETQYFGPGTRLLVL.

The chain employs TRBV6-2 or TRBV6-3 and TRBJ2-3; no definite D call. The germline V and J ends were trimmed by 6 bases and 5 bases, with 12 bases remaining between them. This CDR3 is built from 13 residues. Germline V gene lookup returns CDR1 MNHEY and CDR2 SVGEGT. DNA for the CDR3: TGTGCCAGCAGCCGACCTCCTAGAGATACGCAGTATTTT. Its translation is CASSRPPRDTQYF.

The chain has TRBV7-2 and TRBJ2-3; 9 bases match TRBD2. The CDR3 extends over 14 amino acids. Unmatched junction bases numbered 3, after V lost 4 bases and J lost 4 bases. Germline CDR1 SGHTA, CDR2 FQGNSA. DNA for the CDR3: TGTGCCAGCAGCTCGGGACTAGCTGCAGATACGCAGTATTTT. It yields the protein CASSSGLAADTQYF.

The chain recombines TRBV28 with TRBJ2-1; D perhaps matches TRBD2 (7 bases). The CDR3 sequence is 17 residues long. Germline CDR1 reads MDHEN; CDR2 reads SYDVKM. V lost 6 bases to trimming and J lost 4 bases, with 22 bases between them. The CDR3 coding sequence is TGTGCCAGCAGCCCCACTGATGGGGGGGCGGCTTACAATGAGCAGTTCTTC. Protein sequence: CASSPTDGGAAYNEQFF.

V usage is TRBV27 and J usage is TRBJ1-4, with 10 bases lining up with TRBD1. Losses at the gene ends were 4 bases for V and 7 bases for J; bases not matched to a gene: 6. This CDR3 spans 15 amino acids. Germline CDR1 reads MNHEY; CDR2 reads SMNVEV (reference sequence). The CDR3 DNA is TGTGCCAGCAGTTCGGGGACAGGGGTAATTGAAAAACTGTTTTTT. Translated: CASSSGTGVIEKLFF.

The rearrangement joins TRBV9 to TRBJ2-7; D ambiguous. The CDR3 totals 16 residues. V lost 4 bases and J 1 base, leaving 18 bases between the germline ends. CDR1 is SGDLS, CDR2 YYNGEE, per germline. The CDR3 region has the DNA TGTGCCAGCAGCAACGACCCCTGGACGGTATCCTACGAGCAGTACTTC. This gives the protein CASSNDPWTVSYEQYF.

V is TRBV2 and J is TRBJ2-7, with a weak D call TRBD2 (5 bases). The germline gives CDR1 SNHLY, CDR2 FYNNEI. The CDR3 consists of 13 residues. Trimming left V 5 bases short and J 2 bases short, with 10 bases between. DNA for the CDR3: TGTGCCAGCAGTCGGACTCAAGCCTACGAGCAGTACTTC. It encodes CASSRTQAYEQYF.